This TCR beta chain was retrieved from a study of cytomegalovirus exposure and HLA in healthy donors. General observations from the study: One variant, a missense change in DCLRE1C, was linked in a later analysis to TCR beta V- and J-gene trimming.

Researchers ran the PCR with 60 Vbeta and 13 Jbeta primers. The repertoire was sequenced with immunoSEQ multiplex PCR; TCRdb's copy has only in-frame clones and lacks some. This table has 90,000 to 120,000 clones, 70% to 80% appearing once. Nominal health characterized the donors when sampled, though unrecorded immune exposures were likely. As to this clone: Its antigen is still unknown.

Germline V gives CDR1 MNHEY, CDR2 SVGAGI. The CDR3 is made up of 15 amino acids. The ends were cut back, 5 bases at V and 5 bases at J, with 19 bases in the middle. What was sequenced was PBMCs. The clonotype comes from a woman younger than 35 in good health and CMV-seropositive. The chain couples TRBV6-5 to TRBJ2-7; D uncertain. The CDR3 loop is CASSPPDMGRNEQYF. The CDR3 nucleotides are TGTGCCAGCAGTCCCCCAGACATGGGTCGGAACGAGCAGTACTTC.